The 5 T cell receptor beta chains in this list originate from one sample, sequenced in a study of shared clonotypes between healthy human individuals. CD45RO-negative, CCR7-selected cells formed the naive CD8 fraction, which excluded terminally differentiated effector memory CD45RA+ cells. Here immunoSEQ multiplex PCR was the method, and the copy in TCRdb shows in-frame clones only, minus some. The sample gives roughly 2,000,000 clones, around 95% of which show up once; more than 1.5% is in the top ten. Sample: naive CD8+ T cells from PBMCs. All receptors derive from a man between 18 and 35 years old in good health. Some clones in this sample may be carry-over from other donors' samples.

V gene TRBV4-3 combines with J gene TRBJ2-3; 7 bases are a match to TRBD2. CDR3 size: 15 residues. Per germline, CDR1 LGHNA and CDR2 YSLEER. J was trimmed by 2 bases and V by 4 bases; bases with no gene match: 6. In DNA form, the CDR3 reads TGCGCCAGCAGCCCCAGCGGGGAACCCACAGATACGCAGTATTTT. Amino acid sequence: CASSPSGEPTDTQYF.

Worth noting for this clone: Other DNA sequences from this sample encode an identical CDR3 as well. This chain uses TRBV28 with TRBJ2-1; D not certain. This CDR3 spans 12 amino acids. Germline V gene data show CDR1 as MDHEN and CDR2 as SYDVKM. Trimming removed 6 bases at V and 1 base at J, with 4 bases between. CDR3 sequence (DNA): TGTGCCAGCAGCCCTTCCTACAATGAGCAGTTCTTC. The encoded protein is CASSPSYNEQFF.

The chain joins TRBV27 to TRBJ2-1; D possibly uses TRBD1 or TRBD2 (5 bases each). V lost 2 bases, J lost 10 bases, and 15 bases lay in between. The CDR3 totals 14 residues. Germline V gene data show CDR1 as MNHEY and CDR2 as SMNVEV (reference sequence). The CDR3 DNA reads as TGTGCCAGCAGTTTAAGGGGTGTTCGGGGCGAGCAGTTCTTC. It specifies CASSLRGVRGEQFF.

The chain combines TRBV10-2 with TRBJ2-1; D unresolved. Trimming took 2 bases from V and 9 from J, leaving 14 bases between them. CDR3 length: 14 amino acids. Germline V lookup: CDR1 WSHSY, CDR2 SAAADI. The CDR3 is CASSEPVGIAEQFF. The CDR3 coding sequence is TGCGCCAGCAGTGAGCCGGTAGGCATCGCTGAGCAGTTCTTC.

This sequence joins TRBV6-5 and TRBJ1-2; D is perhaps TRBD1 (5 bases). V lost 5 bases and J 5 bases, leaving 12 bases between the germline ends. The germline V gene has CDR1 MNHEY and CDR2 SVGAGI. This CDR3 is built from 13 residues. The CDR3 region is CASSGGRGYGYTF. In DNA form, the CDR3 reads TGTGCCAGCAGTGGGGGACGGGGGTATGGCTACACCTTC.